One T cell receptor beta chain is described in this entry. Its target is unknown. From germline, CDR1 is MDHEN and CDR2 SYDVKM. This CDR3 is built from 16 residues. V was trimmed by 6 bases and J by 3 bases, leaving 18 bases between them. The data were taken from a study of cytomegalovirus exposure and HLA in healthy donors. In the PCR, 60 Vbeta and 13 Jbeta primers were used. The data were produced by immunoSEQ multiplex PCR, yet TCRdb's version contains in-frame clones alone and is incomplete. The data contain approximately 110,000 clones, 55% to 65% of them singletons. Overall study results and limits: Researchers reported that three CMV-associated chains were confirmed in vitro as CMV antigen-specific. Per a later analysis, HLA-associated TCR beta chains showed more clonal expansion than other, equally common TCR beta chains.

Donors likely had unrecorded immune exposures despite being nominally healthy when sampled. This TCR was recovered from a young woman in good health and CMV-seronegative. Sequenced: PBMCs. J is TRBJ1-5 and V is TRBV28; TRBD1 is a possible D gene (6 bases). This chain's CDR3 is CASSLSTGPANQPQHF. Here the CDR3 DNA reads TGTGCCAGCAGCCTATCCACAGGGCCGGCCAATCAGCCCCAGCATTTT.